The 5 T cell receptor beta chains in this list originate from one sample, sequenced in a study of cytomegalovirus exposure and HLA in healthy donors. Libraries were prepared by immunoSEQ multiplex PCR; TCRdb keeps only in-frame clonotypes and omits some of them. The table includes roughly 150,000 clones, 85% to 90% detected once. Material: PBMCs. The origin of the receptors is a young man in good health and CMV-seronegative.

The genes are TRBV6-1 and TRBJ1-2; 8 bases fit TRBD1. The CDR3 contains 13 residues. The junction had 2 bases not matched to a gene; V was cut back by 0 bases and J by 8 bases. CDR1 is MNHNS, CDR2 SASEGT, per germline. CDR3 region: CASSEATGDGYTF. For the CDR3, the DNA is TGTGCCAGCAGTGAAGCGACAGGGGACGGCTACACCTTC.

The chain recombines TRBV19 with TRBJ1-2, with 9 bases identical to TRBD1. J gave up 12 bases and V 3 bases, and 2 bases lay outside the gene matches. The CDR3 loop spans 11 amino acids. The germline gives CDR1 LNHDA, CDR2 SQIVND (reference sequence). CDR3 region: CASSIGTGHTF. CDR3 sequence (DNA): TGTGCCAGTAGTATTGGGACAGGGCACACCTTC.

The genes are TRBV6-6 and TRBJ1-4; 11 bases fit TRBD1. Germline V gene sequence: CDR1 MNHNY, CDR2 SVGAGI (reference sequence). The ends lost 5 bases at V and 8 bases at J; junction bases unmatched: 7. The CDR3 extends over 15 amino acids. The CDR3 region is CASSPPGQGGEKLFF. The CDR3 DNA reads as TGTGCCAGCAGTCCGCCGGGACAGGGGGGCGAAAAACTGTTTTTT.

This sequence joins TRBV19 and TRBJ2-2, with TRBD1 identical over 7 bases. This CDR3 is 15 amino acids long. Germline trimming cut 5 bases from V and 6 bases from J; bases unmatched to any gene: 9. Per the germline V gene, CDR1 is LNHDA and CDR2 is SQIVND (reference sequence). The CDR3 bases are TGTGCCAGTAGTTCAAGACAGGGAGTGTCCGGGGAGCTGTTTTTT. Its protein is CASSSRQGVSGELFF.

This chain uses TRBV7-9 with TRBJ1-6; 10 bases are shared with TRBD1. The germline CDR1 and CDR2 sequences are SEHNR and FQNEAQ (reference sequence). The CDR3 length is 15 residues. V lost 4 bases and J lost 10; bases outside the gene matches: 7. CDR3 nucleotide sequence: TGTGCCAGCAGCTCTCCCGGGACAGGGGAATCACCCCTCCACTTT. Translated, it gives CASSSPGTGESPLHF. The variable domain in full, completed from reference TRBV7-9 and TRBJ1-6, reads DTGVSQNPRHKITKRGQNVTFRCDPISEHNRLYWYRQTLGQGPEFLTYFQNEAQLEKSRLLSDRFSAERPKGSFSTLEIQRTEQGDSAMYLCASSSPGTGESPLHFGNGTRLTVT.